The 28 T cell receptor beta chains reported below all come from one sample, sequenced in a study of shared clonotypes between healthy human individuals (dated by TCRdb to 2019 to 2021). To prepare the library, the immunoSEQ multiplex PCR assay was applied. TCRdb limited this immuneACCESS table to in-frame rearrangements with V and J called. A share of clones is missing; checked studies link under half to unresolved V genes, and the rest is unexplained. The sample table records millions of clones; approximately 94% of these occur just once. Roughly 0.13% of the sample is in the top ten clones. The sequencing input was naive CD4+ T cells sorted from blood. This specimen's cell subset or site label, per the study, means: CD45RA+ positively selected. The receptors were gathered from a man aged 18 to 35 in good health.

In regard to this clone: The junction does not match germline at one end; this may be a read error. The chain uses TRBV7-7 and TRBJ2-5; a possible D gene is TRBD2 (7 bases). From germline, CDR1 is SSHAT and CDR2 FNYEAQ (reference sequence). The CDR3 runs 15 residues. CDR3 bases: TGTGCTAGCAGCCTCGGGGGGCAGGGCCAAGAGACCCAGTACTTC. Translating gives CASSLGGQGQETQYF.

The V gene is TRBV5-8, the J gene TRBJ2-5, with D perhaps given as TRBD1 or TRBD2 (5 bases each). Trimming stripped 2 bases from V and 2 bases from J, with 13 bases between. CDR1 and CDR2 (germline): SGHTS, YDEGEE. The CDR3 is made up of 15 amino acids. The CDR3 is CASSLQRWGQETQYF. CDR3 coding DNA: TGTGCCAGCAGCTTACAGCGCTGGGGGCAAGAGACCCAGTACTTC.

The chain has TRBV19 and TRBJ1-4; no clear D gene. The germline V gene encodes CDR1 LNHDA and CDR2 SQIVND (reference sequence). V shed 8 bases and J shed 12 bases, with 10 bases lying between them. This CDR3 comprises 10 residues. In DNA form, the CDR3 reads TGTGCCAGTGGTCACCGGGAACTGTTTTTT. It specifies CASGHRELFF.

Concerning this clone: The same CDR3 can be traced to other DNA sequences in this sample. V is TRBV30 and J is TRBJ1-3; D ambiguous. The CDR3 length is 14 residues. Germline V gives CDR1 GTSNPN, CDR2 SVGIG (reference sequence). Trimming cost V 0 bases and J 2 bases, with 8 bases left between them. The CDR3 region has the DNA TGTGCCTGGAGTGTATCGACCACTGGAAACACCATATATTTT. Translating it yields CAWSVSTTGNTIYF.

This chain uses TRBV7-2 with TRBJ1-1, with D possibly matching TRBD1 (6 bases). The CDR3 length is 13 residues. Germline-derived CDR1 and CDR2 are SGHTA and FQGNSA. V was clipped by 5 bases and J by 7 bases, with 14 bases between them. CDR3 coding DNA: TGTGCCAGCAGCCTCAAGGGGGGAGTTGAAGCTTTCTTT. Its translation: CASSLKGGVEAFF.

The table lists this clone with a few counts. The same CDR3 can be traced to other DNA sequences in this sample. The CDR3 sequence: CASSSQGYGYTF. In nucleotides, the CDR3 is TGTGCCAGCAGTTCACAGGGGTATGGCTACACCTTC. The chain carries TRBV7-9 and TRBJ1-2; 7 bases map to TRBD1. Germline V gene sequence: CDR1 SEHNR, CDR2 FQNEAQ (reference sequence). After removal of 6 bases from V and 5 bases from J, the junction contained 3 bases not matched to a gene. The CDR3 extends over 12 amino acids.

This chain joins TRBV5-6 and TRBJ1-5, with a weak D call TRBD1 (5 bases). CDR3 length: 16 amino acids. V shed 4 bases and J shed 4 bases, with 18 bases lying between them. CDR1 and CDR2 from the germline V gene are SGHDT and YYEEEE. As DNA, the CDR3 is TGTGCCAGCAGCCAACTAAATCGACAGAGAAATCAGCCCCAGCATTTT. It specifies CASSQLNRQRNQPQHF.

The chain joins TRBV11-2 to TRBJ2-2; the match to TRBD1 covers 11 bases. This CDR3 comprises 17 residues. V was clipped by 5 bases and J by 6 bases; unmatched bases: 11. CDR1 is SGHAT, CDR2 FQNNGV, per germline. Written as DNA, the CDR3 is TGTGCCAGCAGCCGGACAGGGGGCACTGTGTGGGCCGGGGAGCTGTTTTTT. It specifies CASSRTGGTVWAGELFF.

The chain couples TRBV19 to TRBJ2-4; a possible D gene is TRBD1 (6 bases). Germline-derived CDR1 and CDR2 are LNHDA and SQIVND (reference sequence). The V and J ends lost 6 bases and 7 bases respectively, with 16 bases between them. This CDR3 comprises 14 residues. CDR3: CASREQGDRNIQYF. The DNA of the CDR3 is TGTGCCAGTAGGGAACAGGGAGATCGGAACATTCAGTACTTC.

The V gene is TRBV2, the J gene TRBJ1-4, with 9 bases identical to TRBD1. The CDR3 runs to 15 residues. The V and J ends lost 6 bases and 7 bases, in that order; junction bases with no gene match: 9. Germline V gene lookup returns CDR1 SNHLY and CDR2 FYNNEI. The CDR3 nucleotides are TGTGCCAGCAGAGAAACAGGGGGCGAGGGTGAAAAACTGTTTTTT. Its translation is CASRETGGEGEKLFF.

The chain employs TRBV30 and TRBJ1-2; D is unresolved. Germline V gives CDR1 GTSNPN, CDR2 SVGIG (reference sequence). Trimming removed 0 bases at V and 6 bases at J, with 11 bases between. CDR3 size: 13 residues. CDR3 sequence: CAWSVDFAHGYTF. In DNA form, the CDR3 reads TGTGCCTGGAGTGTCGATTTTGCCCATGGCTACACCTTC.

The V and J genes are TRBV5-6 and TRBJ1-5; TRBD1 aligns across 11 bases. Germline CDR1 and CDR2: SGHDT and YYEEEE. With 4 bases clipped from V and 1 base from J, the junction kept 4 bases outside the gene matches. This CDR3 is 16 amino acids long. Written as DNA, the CDR3 is TGTGCCAGCAGCAGGGACAGGGGGTCGAGCAATCAGCCCCAGCATTTT. This sequence encodes CASSRDRGSSNQPQHF.

This sequence joins TRBV4-3 and TRBJ2-5, with D tentatively TRBD1 (7 bases). The V gene's germline CDR1 is LGHNA and CDR2 YSLEER. Trimming removed 4 bases from V and 5 bases from J, with 23 bases in between. This CDR3 comprises 17 residues. The CDR3 nucleotides are TGCGCCAGCAGCCGTGAATTCGGGCAGGGGGGAAGCGAGACCCAGTACTTC. It translates to CASSREFGQGGSETQYF.

The V call is TRBV6-5, the J call TRBJ2-7; TRBD1 matches 7 bases. The CDR3 runs to 14 residues. J was trimmed by 3 bases and V by 5 bases; bases with no gene match: 7. CDR1 is MNHEY and CDR2 is SVGAGI in the germline V gene. CDR3 sequence (DNA): TGTGCCAGCAGTGCGCCGGGACAGAACTACGAGCAGTACTTC. Amino acids: CASSAPGQNYEQYF.

The genes are TRBV10-3 and TRBJ2-5; D possibly uses TRBD1 or TRBD2 (5 bases each). The CDR3 is 15 amino acids. Germline V lookup: CDR1 ENHRY, CDR2 SYGVKD. Deletions cut 6 bases from V and 5 bases from J, with 19 bases between. The CDR3 sequence: CAIRGDRHSVETQYF. The CDR3 nucleotides read TGTGCCATCAGAGGGGACCGCCATTCGGTTGAGACCCAGTACTTC.

This rearrangement joins TRBV7-2 to TRBJ1-4; D unclear. Germline loops: CDR1 SGHTA, CDR2 FQGNSA. Deletions cut 3 bases from V and 7 bases from J, with 15 bases between. There are 15 residues in the CDR3. In DNA, the CDR3 is TGTGCCAGCAGCTTCGGTCGGAGTATGAGTGAAAAACTGTTTTTT. Residues: CASSFGRSMSEKLFF.

V usage is TRBV5-4 and J usage is TRBJ1-4, with D possibly TRBD1 on 6 matching bases. The V end was cut by 4 bases, the J end by 7 bases, with 17 bases between. The CDR3 has 15 residues. The germline V gene encodes CDR1 SGHNT and CDR2 YYREEE (reference sequence). The CDR3 protein is CASSPDGGRGEKLFF. CDR3 nucleotides: TGTGCCAGCAGCCCCGACGGGGGGCGCGGTGAAAAACTGTTTTTT.

The chain links TRBV28 to TRBJ1-2, with D perhaps matching TRBD1 (6 bases). The germline V gene has CDR1 MDHEN and CDR2 SYDVKM. V shed 1 base and J shed 5 bases, with 17 bases lying between them. This CDR3 spans 16 amino acids. The CDR3: CASSLSVAGQKYGYTF. CDR3 bases: TGTGCCAGCAGTTTATCCGTAGCAGGACAGAAATATGGCTACACCTTC.

This clone was seen a few times. V usage is TRBV30 and J usage is TRBJ1-3, with TRBD1 matching 9 bases. The CDR3 loop spans 12 amino acids. Germline V gene sequence: CDR1 GTSNPN, CDR2 SVGIG (reference sequence). V was pared by 8 bases and J by 8 bases, with 7 bases of the junction left unmatched. The CDR3 nucleotides read TGTGCCCAACAGGGGGCGAAGTACACCATATATTTT. Its protein is CAQQGAKYTIYF.

This rearrangement joins TRBV9 to TRBJ1-2; TRBD1 matches at 9 bases. V dropped 4 bases and J dropped 4; count of bases not matched to a gene: 5. The CDR3 is made up of 14 amino acids. Per the germline V gene, CDR1 is SGDLS and CDR2 is YYNGEE. The CDR3 reads CASSPLDRGYGYTF. The CDR3 DNA is TGTGCCAGCAGCCCACTGGACAGGGGCTATGGCTACACCTTC.

V and J are TRBV6-1 and TRBJ1-5, with 7 bases matching TRBD1. Per germline, CDR1 MNHNS and CDR2 SASEGT. This CDR3 spans 17 amino acids. V gave up 0 bases and J gave up 1 base; unmatched junction bases: 6. The CDR3 reads CASSEATTGVSNQPQHF. CDR3 in DNA: TGTGCCAGCAGTGAAGCGACCACAGGGGTGAGCAATCAGCCCCAGCATTTT.

Written as DNA, the CDR3 is TGTGCCAGCAGCTTTGTCCGTGGCATTGGAGATACGCAGTATTTT. It codes for CASSFVRGIGDTQYF. This sequence joins TRBV7-9 and TRBJ2-3; D remains unclear. The V end was cut by 3 bases, the J end by 5 bases, with 15 bases between. There are 15 residues in the CDR3. Germline CDR1 is SEHNR and CDR2 is FQNEAQ (reference sequence).

A word on this clone: The sample holds other DNA sequences that translate to the same CDR3. The rearrangement uses TRBV2 and TRBJ2-2; D uncertain. V lost 6 bases, J lost 2 bases, and 7 bases lay in between. The germline CDR1 and CDR2 sequences are SNHLY and FYNNEI. The CDR3 loop spans 13 amino acids. CDR3 DNA sequence: TGTGCCAGCAGCAAAGCTAACACCGGGGAGCTGTTTTTT. The encoded protein is CASSKANTGELFF.

This clone appeared a single time. V gene TRBV11-2 combines with J gene TRBJ1-4, with D possibly TRBD1 on 5 matching bases. This CDR3 has 12 amino acids. CDR1 is SGHAT, CDR2 FQNNGV, per germline. The V and J ends lost 0 bases and 14 bases respectively, with 10 bases between them. The CDR3 protein is CASSLDRAVLFF. For the CDR3, the DNA is TGTGCCAGCAGCTTAGACAGGGCGGTTCTGTTTTTT.

This rearrangement joins TRBV7-9 to TRBJ1-4, with 7 bases lining up with TRBD1. Germline CDR1 SEHNR, CDR2 FQNEAQ (reference sequence). J gave up 5 bases and V 9 bases, and 6 bases lay outside the gene matches. The CDR3 sequence is 13 residues long. This CDR3 is CASRTGQNEKLFF. Written as DNA, the CDR3 is TGTGCCAGTAGGACAGGACAAAATGAAAAACTGTTTTTT. The complete variable domain, with remaining parts taken from reference TRBV7-9 and TRBJ1-4, reads DTGVSQNPRHKITKRGQNVTFRCDPISEHNRLYWYRQTLGQGPEFLTYFQNEAQLEKSRLLSDRFSAERPKGSFSTLEIQRTEQGDSAMYLCASRTGQNEKLFFGSGTQLSVL.

The chain couples TRBV2 to TRBJ2-7, with 8 bases identical to TRBD1. Trimming took 6 bases from V and 6 from J; bases not matched to a gene: 10. Germline V gene sequence: CDR1 SNHLY, CDR2 FYNNEI. This CDR3 is 14 amino acids long. CDR3 nucleotide sequence: TGTGCCAGCAGGATACAGGGGGGTTTAGGCGAGCAGTACTTC. This sequence encodes CASRIQGGLGEQYF.

The chain is built from TRBV19 and TRBJ1-6; no firm D call. In germline, CDR1 is LNHDA, CDR2 SQIVND (reference sequence). This CDR3 has 15 residues. The V end was cut by 2 bases, the J end by 5 bases, with 10 bases between. The CDR3 loop is CASSIRVGDNSPLHF. CDR3 DNA sequence: TGTGCCAGTAGTATACGAGTAGGCGATAATTCACCCCTCCACTTT.

The chain combines TRBV11-2 with TRBJ2-3; no reliable D call. The germline gives CDR1 SGHAT, CDR2 FQNNGV. Trimming removed 1 base at V and 2 bases at J, with 10 bases between. There are 15 residues in the CDR3. CDR3: CASSLGIGNTDTQYF. Here the CDR3 DNA reads TGTGCCAGCAGCTTAGGGATAGGCAACACAGATACGCAGTATTTT. Drawing the rest from reference TRBV11-2 and TRBJ2-3, the complete variable domain is EAGVAQSPRYKIIEKRQSVAFWCNPISGHATLYWYQQILGQGPKLLIQFQNNGVVDDSQLPKDRFSAERLKGVDSTLKIQPAKLEDSAVYLCASSLGIGNTDTQYFGPGTRLTVL.